Following are 29 T cell receptor beta chains from one sample sequenced in a study of monozygotic twins with inflammatory bowel disease. TCRdb reprocessed the 5' RACE reads and reports one entry per CDR3 protein, with no DNA. This repertoire includes a few hundred thousand distinct CDR3 sequences. Sequenced input: blood. These TCRs come from a human donor with ulcerative colitis or Crohn's disease, or a healthy co-twin of an affected twin (not recorded which).

The chain combines TRBV5-6 with TRBJ1-3; no DNA is available, so the TRBD1 call from TCRdb remains unchecked. The CDR3 runs to 18 residues. Germline V gene sequence: CDR1 SGHDT, CDR2 YYEEEE. This CDR3 reads CASSRVWRDRRPGNTIYF. Full variable domain (remainder filled in from reference TRBV5-6 and TRBJ1-3): DAGVTQSPTHLIKTRGQQVTLRCSPKSGHDTVSWYQQALGQGPQFIFQYYEEEERQRGNFPDRFSGHQFPNYSSELNVNALLLGDSALYLCASSRVWRDRRPGNTIYFGEGSWLTVV.

The CDR3 loop is CASRNPTGVTQHF. The chain uses TRBV6-2 or TRBV6-3 and TRBJ1-5; TCRdb lists TRBD1, though no DNA is available to test this call. Germline loops: CDR1 MNHEY, CDR2 SVGEGT. The CDR3 totals 13 residues.

The gene calls are TRBV18 and TRBJ1-6; as DNA is missing, the TRBD1 call by TCRdb cannot be tested. Germline V CDR1 and CDR2: KGHSH, LQKENI. The CDR3 sequence is 15 residues long. The CDR3 is CASSPKTGLNSPLHF. Drawing the rest from reference TRBV18 and TRBJ1-6, the complete variable domain is NAGVMQNPRHLVRRRGQEARLRCSPMKGHSHVYWYRQLPEEGLKFMVYLQKENIIDESGMPKERFSAEFPKEGPSILRIQQVVRGDSAAYFCASSPKTGLNSPLHFGNGTRLTVT.

The chain combines TRBV5-1 with TRBJ2-3; TCRdb designates TRBD2, a call that cannot be tested without DNA. The germline CDR1 and CDR2 sequences are SGHRS and YFSETQ. CDR3 size: 14 residues. CDR3 residues: CASRQRWETDTQYF. The full variable domain, with the rest looked up from reference TRBV5-1 and TRBJ2-3, is KAGVTQTPRYLIKTRGQQVTLSCSPISGHRSVSWYQQTPGQGLQFLFEYFSETQRNKGNFPGRFSGRQFSNSRSEMNVSTLELGDSALYLCASRQRWETDTQYFGPGTRLTVL.

The rearrangement uses TRBV19 and TRBJ2-1; the TRBD1 assignment by TCRdb is unverifiable without DNA. This CDR3 region has 15 residues. Per the germline V gene, CDR1 is LNHDA and CDR2 is SQIVND (reference sequence). The CDR3 region is CASSSPQGWPNEQFF.

The rearrangement uses TRBV29-1 and TRBJ2-5; TCRdb lists TRBD2, though no DNA is available to test this call. CDR1 and CDR2 (germline): SQVTM, ANQGSEA. This CDR3 is built from 15 residues. The CDR3 protein is CSVVGSGGGGETQYF.

The chain recombines TRBV5-6 with TRBJ1-1. Germline loops: CDR1 SGHDT, CDR2 YYEEEE. The CDR3 has 13 amino acids. CDR3 sequence reads: CASSLRPNTEAFF.

This chain uses TRBV7-9 with TRBJ1-5; the D call from TCRdb, TRBD1, cannot be confirmed without DNA. Germline-derived CDR1 and CDR2 are SEHNR and FQNEAQ (reference sequence). The CDR3 covers 14 residues. The CDR3 protein is CASSRTGTDQPQHF.

The gene calls are TRBV10-3 and TRBJ2-3; no DNA is available, so the TRBD2 call from TCRdb remains unchecked. The CDR3 consists of 14 residues. Germline CDR1 reads ENHRY; CDR2 reads SYGVKD. CDR3 sequence reads: CAISVGTSEDTQYF.

The rearrangement joins TRBV18 to TRBJ2-7. Germline CDR1 reads KGHSH; CDR2 reads LQKENI. The CDR3 is 12 amino acids. CDR3 amino acids: CASSPVSYEQYF.

V and J are TRBV5-1 and TRBJ1-4; the D call of TRBD1 rests on TCRdb alone, since no DNA is present to check it. There are 14 residues in the CDR3. CDR1 is SGHRS and CDR2 is YFSETQ in the germline V gene. CDR3 in amino acids: CASSSQGAGEKLFF. Complete variable domain (other parts from reference TRBV5-1 and TRBJ1-4): KAGVTQTPRYLIKTRGQQVTLSCSPISGHRSVSWYQQTPGQGLQFLFEYFSETQRNKGNFPGRFSGRQFSNSRSEMNVSTLELGDSALYLCASSSQGAGEKLFFGSGTQLSVL.

The chain links TRBV6-4 to TRBJ1-1; TCRdb's D call of TRBD1 is untestable without DNA. CDR1 and CDR2 (germline): MRHNA, SNTAGT. The CDR3 sequence is 14 residues long. The CDR3 spells CASSDENRGGKAFF.

This chain uses TRBV12-3 or TRBV12-4 with TRBJ1-1. CDR3 length equals 14 residues. The CDR3 loop reads CASSLRHMNTEAFF.

V gene TRBV28 combines with J gene TRBJ1-6; the D call from TCRdb, TRBD1, cannot be confirmed without DNA. The germline V gene encodes CDR1 MDHEN and CDR2 SYDVKM. This CDR3 has 12 residues. The CDR3 spells CASRQSTGALHF.

The V call is TRBV7-9, the J call TRBJ1-2. The CDR3 runs 12 residues. Germline V CDR1 and CDR2: SEHNR, FQNEAQ (reference sequence). CDR3 region: CASNPQGRGYTF. The full variable domain, rest sourced from reference TRBV7-9 and TRBJ1-2, is DTGVSQNPRHKITKRGQNVTFRCDPISEHNRLYWYRQTLGQGPEFLTYFQNEAQLEKSRLLSDRFSAERPKGSFSTLEIQRTEQGDSAMYLCASNPQGRGYTFGSGTRLTVV.

Here the CDR3 reads CASSQPGLRATGANVLTF. The J gene is TRBJ2-6, the V gene TRBV18; as DNA is missing, the TRBD1 call by TCRdb cannot be tested. The CDR3 is 18 residues long. Germline V gene sequence: CDR1 KGHSH, CDR2 LQKENI. Looking up the rest from reference TRBV18 and TRBJ2-6 gives the full variable domain: NAGVMQNPRHLVRRRGQEARLRCSPMKGHSHVYWYRQLPEEGLKFMVYLQKENIIDESGMPKERFSAEFPKEGPSILRIQQVVRGDSAAYFCASSQPGLRATGANVLTFGAGSRLTVL.

The chain recombines TRBV5-1 with TRBJ1-1; TCRdb indicates TRBD1, and absent DNA this call remains unverified. This CDR3 region has 15 residues. Looked up from germline, CDR1 is SGHRS and CDR2 is YFSETQ. CDR3 sequence reads: CASRTGQGDYTEAFF.

The chain joins TRBV20-1 to TRBJ2-1; lacking DNA, the TRBD2 call made by TCRdb goes unchecked. Germline lookup yields CDR1 DFQATT and CDR2 SNEGSKA (reference sequence). The CDR3 covers 15 residues. CDR3 protein: CSATSGGLSYNEQFF.

The CDR3 protein is CASSHSGTENYGYTF. The chain links TRBV3-1 to TRBJ1-2; TCRdb's D call of TRBD1 is untestable without DNA. The length of the CDR3 is 15 residues. CDR1 is LGHDT, CDR2 YNNKEL, per germline (reference sequence).

The CDR3 reads CASSPGQGYSPLHF. The chain combines TRBV18 with TRBJ1-6; TCRdb selects TRBD1, and the lack of DNA leaves this call unchecked. The CDR3 has 14 residues. CDR1 and CDR2 from the germline V gene are KGHSH and LQKENI.

V gene TRBV20-1 combines with J gene TRBJ2-3. The CDR3 spans 11 residues. CDR1 DFQATT and CDR2 SNEGSKA come from the germline V gene (reference sequence). The CDR3 sequence: CSASRTDTQYF.

The chain carries TRBV6-5 and TRBJ2-3. Per the germline V gene, CDR1 is MNHEY and CDR2 is SVGAGI. The CDR3 is 11 residues long. This chain's CDR3 is CASRGTDTQYF.

The rearrangement uses TRBV27 and TRBJ1-4. CDR3 size: 13 residues. The germline CDR1 and CDR2 sequences are MNHEY and SMNVEV (reference sequence). The CDR3 region is CASSLAENEKLFF.

The chain uses TRBV29-1 and TRBJ2-3. The CDR3 has 14 residues. CDR1 is SQVTM and CDR2 is ANQGSEA in the germline V gene. This CDR3 is CSVGSPYRTDTQYF.

The rearrangement uses TRBV5-1 and TRBJ2-7; no DNA is available, so the TRBD1 call from TCRdb remains unchecked. The CDR3 is 15 residues long. Germline assignment: CDR1 SGHRS and CDR2 YFSETQ. CDR3 region: CASSLGQGVLNEQYF.

The chain uses TRBV7-2 and TRBJ2-7; TCRdb selects TRBD2, and the lack of DNA leaves this call unchecked. The CDR3 is made up of 13 amino acids. CDR1 is SGHTA, CDR2 FQGNSA, per germline. CDR3 protein: CASSLEGAGDRHF.

The chain links TRBV4-1 to TRBJ2-1; there is no DNA to check the TCRdb D call of TRBD1. CDR3 size: 15 residues. CDR1 is MGHRA and CDR2 is YSYEKL in the germline V gene. CDR3 in amino acids: CASSLGQGPYNEQFF.

The chain links TRBV12-3 or TRBV12-4 to TRBJ2-2; TCRdb outputs TRBD1, but without DNA this stays unchecked. The CDR3 length is 13 residues. The CDR3 here is CASSSVPGGELFF.

The V and J genes are TRBV27 and TRBJ1-6. CDR3 length equals 12 residues. Germline V gene data show CDR1 as MNHEY and CDR2 as SMNVEV (reference sequence). The CDR3 protein is CASRSCNSPLHF.